The rows below give T cell receptor beta chains drawn from one sample of a study of T cell repertoires in cytomegalovirus infection. MiXCR was run by TCRdb on the reads, yielding one entry per CDR3 protein. The repertoire holds approximately 240,000 distinct CDR3 sequences, approximately 13% seen once, with 1.5% to 2% in the top ten. Input material: PBMCs. Receptor source: a human donor in good health (CMV status not recorded). Some clones in this sample may be carry-over from other donors' samples. CDR3s leave out the opening cysteine and the closing phenylalanine or tryptophan. Each record gives: J gene, V gene, CDR3 protein.

J: TRBJ1-5; V: TRBV2; CDR3: ASTSLGSNQPQH
J: TRBJ1-1; V: TRBV7-2; CDR3: ASSGTGKKAF
J: TRBJ2-5; V: TRBV28; CDR3: ASSAGQGAAH
J: TRBJ2-1; V: TRBV6-2/TRBV6-3; CDR3: ASRFSGGAYNEQF
J: TRBJ1-5; V: TRBV10-3; CDR3: AISESRENQPQH
J: TRBJ1-2; V: TRBV11-3; CDR3: ASSQALVGEANYGYT
J: TRBJ2-5; V: TRBV5-5; CDR3: ASSFGLAGGRETQY
J: TRBJ2-6; V: TRBV5-6; CDR3: ASSPGWQSEGSGANVLT
J: TRBJ2-1; V: TRBV11-1; CDR3: ASSRTGTSGSGEQF
J: TRBJ1-5; V: TRBV19; CDR3: ASSADRGRSNQPQH
J: TRBJ1-1; V: TRBV2; CDR3: ASRRTGIKETEAF
J: TRBJ1-1; V: TRBV6-6; CDR3: ASSYGARPEAF
J: TRBJ2-1; V: TRBV12-3/TRBV12-4; CDR3: ASRGTSGNNEQF
J: TRBJ2-2; V: TRBV7-8; CDR3: ASSWWGQGAANTGELF
J: TRBJ2-3; V: TRBV2; CDR3: ASREPPGDTQY
J: TRBJ2-1; V: TRBV30; CDR3: AWSDRVSSYNEQF
J: TRBJ1-2; V: TRBV28; CDR3: ASRSTGDPGSYGYT
J: TRBJ2-5; V: TRBV7-7; CDR3: ASSLERGGIQETQY
J: TRBJ2-7; V: TRBV28; CDR3: ASNLSGGLYEQY
J: TRBJ1-2; V: TRBV19; CDR3: ASSISTGANYGYT
J: TRBJ1-5; V: TRBV6-1; CDR3: ASRVSGSNQPQH
J: TRBJ1-2; V: TRBV29-1; CDR3: SVAGQGRNYGYT
J: TRBJ2-7; V: TRBV5-6; CDR3: ASSYPAPTTEQY
J: TRBJ1-4; V: TRBV19; CDR3: ASSRGGRFGEKLF
J: TRBJ2-2; V: TRBV5-4; CDR3: ASSLWLAGYTGELF
J: TRBJ1-5; V: TRBV29-1; CDR3: SGGTGGGRQPQH
J: TRBJ1-1; V: TRBV29-1; CDR3: SVVRTGLYEAF
J: TRBJ2-2; V: TRBV19; CDR3: ASSLPGLAGGNTGELF